This T cell receptor (beta chain) was obtained from a study of T cells in localized non-small cell lung cancer. Germline CDR1 and CDR2: ENHRY and SYGVKD. This CDR3 contains 17 residues. The V gene lost 4 bases and the J gene lost 0 bases, with 17 bases spanning the gap. Repertoires were generated with immunoSEQ multiplex PCR, while TCRdb's copy carries only in-frame clones and drops some. The repertoire holds 70,000 to 95,000 clones, roughly 90% seen once, with roughly 4% in the top ten. Sequences were derived from PBMCs, sampled before any cancer treatment. The receptor comes from a woman aged 40-75 years with stage II squamous cell lung carcinoma. This chain connects TRBV10-3 to TRBJ2-3, with a tentative D call TRBD1 (6 bases). CDR3 coding DNA: TGTGCCATCAGTGGGCCCGGACAGATGACTAGCACAGATACGCAGTATTTT. Encoded protein: CAISGPGQMTSTDTQYF.